The 16 T cell receptor beta chains presented below share a single source sample, sequenced in a study of cytotoxic CD8 clonotypes in ibrutinib-treated CLL. The protocol was immunoSEQ multiplex PCR, while the TCRdb copy is restricted to in-frame clones and leaves out a portion. The repertoire consists of tens of thousands of clones, with approximately 60% occurring once and the leading ten covering about a fifth. Source: PBMCs, taken after 24 months of ibrutinib treatment. All receptors come from a human donor with chronic lymphocytic leukemia.

This sequence joins TRBV10-3 and TRBJ2-3, with D possibly being TRBD1 (6 bases). This CDR3 is built from 12 residues. The V gene lost 6 bases and the J gene lost 5 bases, with 9 bases spanning the gap. CDR1 is ENHRY and CDR2 is SYGVKD in the germline V gene. The CDR3 nucleotides are TGTGCCATCAGCCAACAGGGAGATACGCAGTATTTT. It specifies CAISQQGDTQYF.

V usage is TRBV28 and J usage is TRBJ1-6; D uncertain. The CDR3 runs 12 residues. V was trimmed by 6 bases and J by 13 bases, leaving 13 bases between them. Germline values: CDR1 MDHEN, CDR2 SYDVKM. In DNA, the CDR3 is TGTGCCAGCAGCGGCACACCGCTTCCCCTCCACTTT. This gives the protein CASSGTPLPLHF.

Regarding this clone: Other nucleotide sequences in the sample specify the same CDR3. The CDR3, as DNA: TGTGCCAGCAGTTACTTAACAGGGACTGGAAACACCATATATTTT. Protein product: CASSYLTGTGNTIYF. The chain joins TRBV6-5 to TRBJ1-3; the D gene is possibly TRBD1 (6 bases). In germline, CDR1 is MNHEY, CDR2 SVGAGI. Trimming took 1 base from V and 2 from J, leaving 9 bases between them. The CDR3 runs 15 residues.

In regard to this clone: The same CDR3 is also encoded by other DNA sequences in this sample. The chain couples TRBV11-2 to TRBJ1-2; D gene ambiguous. Germline-derived CDR1 and CDR2 are SGHAT and FQNNGV. The CDR3 is 11 amino acids. V was clipped by 6 bases and J by 2 bases, with 4 bases between them. The CDR3 reads CASSSNYGYTF. In DNA form, the CDR3 reads TGTGCCAGCAGTTCCAACTATGGCTACACCTTC.

The chain combines TRBV5-6 with TRBJ2-2; D gene unclear. Trimming took 0 bases from V and 3 from J, leaving 9 bases between them. The CDR3 is 15 amino acids. Germline-derived CDR1 and CDR2 are SGHDT and YYEEEE. The CDR3 DNA follows: TGTGCCAGCAGCTTGGAAGTCCAGGACACCGGGGAGCTGTTTTTT. It yields the protein CASSLEVQDTGELFF.

This clone has at least ten counts. V gene TRBV20-1 combines with J gene TRBJ1-2; D not resolved. The CDR3 runs to 11 residues. The germline CDR1 and CDR2 sequences are DFQATT and SNEGSKA (reference sequence). CDR3: CSAAHTYGYTF. CDR3 bases: TGCAGCGCCGCACACACCTATGGCTACACCTTC.

The chain couples TRBV4-2 to TRBJ2-6, with D maybe TRBD1 (6 bases). CDR1 is LGHNA and CDR2 is YNFKEQ in the germline V gene. Trimming took 4 bases from V and 0 from J, leaving 19 bases between them. There are 19 residues in the CDR3. The CDR3 here is CASSRSNRDTYSGANVLTF. The CDR3 DNA sequence: TGTGCCAGCAGCCGATCAAACCGGGACACCTACTCTGGGGCCAACGTCCTGACTTTC.

The chain employs TRBV5-6 and TRBJ2-4, with TRBD1 as a possible D gene (6 bases). The germline V gene has CDR1 SGHDT and CDR2 YYEEEE. Trimming removed 2 bases at V and 8 bases at J, with 14 bases between. CDR3 length: 14 residues. CDR3 loop: CASSFGQGKDIQYF. For the CDR3, the DNA is TGTGCCAGCAGCTTTGGGCAGGGGAAGGACATTCAGTACTTC.

This chain uses TRBV27 with TRBJ2-1; D may be TRBD2 (7 bases). There are 16 residues in the CDR3. The V gene's germline CDR1 is MNHEY and CDR2 SMNVEV (reference sequence). Deletions cut 7 bases from V and 4 bases from J, with 20 bases between. The CDR3 nucleotides read TGTGCCAGCATGTTCCTCGGGGGGCCAGTTTACAATGAGCAGTTCTTC. Protein product: CASMFLGGPVYNEQFF.

The genes are TRBV29-1 and TRBJ2-2, with 10 bases matching TRBD1. CDR3 length: 13 amino acids. Germline V gives CDR1 SQVTM, CDR2 ANQGSEA. J lost 4 bases, V lost 7 bases, and 3 bases had no gene match. CDR3 bases: TGCAGCGCCGGGACAGGGGCCACCGGGGAGCTGTTTTTT. Translating gives CSAGTGATGELFF.

This clone was recorded at least ten times. The chain is built from TRBV6-1 and TRBJ1-1, with D possibly being TRBD1 (6 bases). V was shortened by 3 bases and J by 4 bases, with 12 bases between the two germline ends. The CDR3 is 14 amino acids. Germline CDR1 MNHNS, CDR2 SASEGT. The CDR3 here is CASSEPGQVTEAFF. CDR3 bases: TGTGCCAGCAGTGAGCCGGGACAAGTCACTGAAGCTTTCTTT.

The CDR3 region has the DNA TGTGCCAGCAGCCCAGTGAGGAGGGACAGACTCTATGGCTACACCTTC. This codes for CASSPVRRDRLYGYTF. This chain connects TRBV11-2 to TRBJ1-2, with TRBD1 matching over 7 bases. The CDR3 consists of 16 residues. The V segment lost 5 bases and the J segment 4 bases; nucleotides outside the gene matches: 13. Looked up from germline, CDR1 is SGHAT and CDR2 is FQNNGV. The whole variable domain, filled in from reference TRBV11-2 and TRBJ1-2, reads EAGVAQSPRYKIIEKRQSVAFWCNPISGHATLYWYQQILGQGPKLLIQFQNNGVVDDSQLPKDRFSAERLKGVDSTLKIQPAKLEDSAVYLCASSPVRRDRLYGYTFGSGTRLTVV.

The rearrangement uses TRBV6-1 and TRBJ2-7, with TRBD1 identical over 9 bases. The V gene end was trimmed by 4 bases and the J gene end by 5 bases; junction bases not matched to a gene: 6. CDR3 length: 14 residues. Germline CDR1 MNHNS, CDR2 SASEGT. CDR3 sequence: CASSGYRGLNEQYV. Written as DNA, the CDR3 is TGTGCCAGCAGTGGCTACAGGGGGCTGAACGAGCAGTACGTC.

This clone was detected many times. CDR3 in DNA: TGTGCCAGCAGCGTAGAACAATACACAGATACGCAGTATTTT. Its translation: CASSVEQYTDTQYF. V usage is TRBV9 and J usage is TRBJ2-3; no firm D call. Per the germline V gene, CDR1 is SGDLS and CDR2 is YYNGEE. The CDR3 runs to 14 residues. The ends were cut back, 0 bases at V and 2 bases at J, with 7 bases in the middle.

This chain uses TRBV28 with TRBJ2-6; perhaps TRBD1 as D (5 bases). The CDR3 has 15 amino acids. V was shortened by 3 bases and J by 0 bases, with 6 bases between the two germline ends. Germline V gives CDR1 MDHEN, CDR2 SYDVKM. The CDR3 coding sequence is TGTGCCAGCAGTTTGGGGCCCTCTGGGGCCAACGTCCTGACTTTC. Its translation is CASSLGPSGANVLTF. Based on the CDR3 plus reference TRBV28 and TRBJ2-6, the full variable domain is DVKVTQSSRYLVKRTGEKVFLECVQDMDHENMFWYRQDPGLGLRLIYFSYDVKMKEKGDIPEGYSVSREKKERFSLILESASTNQTSMYLCASSLGPSGANVLTFGAGSRLTVL.

This clone occurred many times. The rearrangement links TRBV5-1 to TRBJ2-3; 7 bases line up with TRBD1. The CDR3 length is 15 residues. The trim removed 2 bases at V and 2 bases at J, leaving 5 bases unmatched. Germline assignment: CDR1 SGHRS and CDR2 YFSETQ. CDR3 in DNA: TGCGCCAGCAGCTTACAGGGGCTCCTCACAGATACGCAGTATTTT. As protein: CASSLQGLLTDTQYF.